This entry describes one T cell receptor (beta chain). Antigen: not known. CDR3 length: 13 amino acids. The V and J ends lost 7 bases and 7 bases respectively, with 16 bases between them. The entry originates in a study of T cell repertoires in cytomegalovirus infection. TCRdb ran MiXCR on the reads and lists one entry per CDR3 protein. The sample has about 340,000 distinct CDR3 sequences, almost 30% seen once. This rearrangement joins TRBV12-3 or TRBV12-4 to TRBJ1-2; D is unresolved. The origin of this receptor is a human donor in good health (CMV status not recorded). Some clones in this sample may be carry-over from other donors' samples. Sequenced here: cultured PBMCs, sampled from culture after CMV antigen stimulation. The CDR3 loop reads CASTPRGWSGYTF. The CDR3 region has the DNA TGTGCCAGCACCCCGAGAGGATGGTCTGGCTACACCTTC.